The clone carrying this TCR beta chain has just a few counts. The target antigen is unknown. These data belong to a study of T cell responses to AZD1222 COVID-19 vaccine. The study's findings and limits: White British people made up most donors, females outnumbered males, and clonal diversity was possibly underestimated. Targets within unmutated variant regions were reportedly found for nearly half of spike-specific TCRs. Spike-specific TCRs gained breadth and depth after people received two AZD1222 doses. Only a handful of AZD1222 recipients tested seropositive at baseline.

Clones were sequenced by immunoSEQ multiplex PCR, and TCRdb holds only the in-frame ones, with some missing. In the table there are 150,000 or so clones, about nine tenths of which are singletons. The source of this sequence is an adult in good health. The sequencing here drew on peripheral blood, taken on day 0 of AZD1222 vaccination.

The CDR3 here is CASSQDLGTGNEKLFF. The CDR3 nucleotides are TGTGCCAGCAGCCAAGATCTCGGGACAGGGAATGAAAAACTGTTTTTT. The V gene is TRBV4-2, the J gene TRBJ1-4; 9 nucleotides line up with TRBD1. This CDR3 is 16 amino acids long. The V gene's germline CDR1 is LGHNA and CDR2 YNFKEQ. Trimming at V came to 0 bases and at J to 5 bases, leaving 4 bases not matched to a gene.